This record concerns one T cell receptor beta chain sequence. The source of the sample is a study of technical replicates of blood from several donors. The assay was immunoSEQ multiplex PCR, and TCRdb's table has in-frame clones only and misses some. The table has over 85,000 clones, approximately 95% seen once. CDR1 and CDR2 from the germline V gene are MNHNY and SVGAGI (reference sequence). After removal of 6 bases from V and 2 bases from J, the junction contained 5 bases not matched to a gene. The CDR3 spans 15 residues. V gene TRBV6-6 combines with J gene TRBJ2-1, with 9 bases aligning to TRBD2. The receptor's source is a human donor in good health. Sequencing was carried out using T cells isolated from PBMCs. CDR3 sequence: CASSSSGRTYNEQFF. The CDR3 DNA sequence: TGTGCCAGCAGCTCGAGCGGGAGGACCTACAATGAGCAGTTCTTC.